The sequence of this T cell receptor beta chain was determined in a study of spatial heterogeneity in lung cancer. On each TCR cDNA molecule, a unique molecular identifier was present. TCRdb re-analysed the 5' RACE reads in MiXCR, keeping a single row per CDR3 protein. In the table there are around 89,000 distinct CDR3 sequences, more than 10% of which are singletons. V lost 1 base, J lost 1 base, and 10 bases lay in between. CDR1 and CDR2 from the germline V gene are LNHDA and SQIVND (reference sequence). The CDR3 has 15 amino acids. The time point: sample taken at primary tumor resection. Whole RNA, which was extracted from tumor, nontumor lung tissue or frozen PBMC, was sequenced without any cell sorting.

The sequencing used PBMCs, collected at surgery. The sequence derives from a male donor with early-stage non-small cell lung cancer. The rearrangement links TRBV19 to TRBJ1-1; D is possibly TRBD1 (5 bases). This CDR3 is CASSIAGGKNTEAFF. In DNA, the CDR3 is TGTGCCAGTAGTATAGCGGGGGGGAAGAACACTGAAGCTTTCTTT.